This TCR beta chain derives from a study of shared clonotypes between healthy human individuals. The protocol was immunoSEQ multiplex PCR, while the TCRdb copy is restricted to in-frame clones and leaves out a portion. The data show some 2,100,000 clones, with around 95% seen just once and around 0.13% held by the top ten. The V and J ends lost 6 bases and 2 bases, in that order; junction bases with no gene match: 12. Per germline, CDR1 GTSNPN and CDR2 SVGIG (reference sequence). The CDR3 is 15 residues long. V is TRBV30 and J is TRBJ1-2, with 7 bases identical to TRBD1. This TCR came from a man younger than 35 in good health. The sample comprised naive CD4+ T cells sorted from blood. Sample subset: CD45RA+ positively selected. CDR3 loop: CACPSPLQGNYGYTF. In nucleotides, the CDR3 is TGTGCCTGTCCTTCCCCCTTACAGGGGAACTATGGCTACACCTTC.